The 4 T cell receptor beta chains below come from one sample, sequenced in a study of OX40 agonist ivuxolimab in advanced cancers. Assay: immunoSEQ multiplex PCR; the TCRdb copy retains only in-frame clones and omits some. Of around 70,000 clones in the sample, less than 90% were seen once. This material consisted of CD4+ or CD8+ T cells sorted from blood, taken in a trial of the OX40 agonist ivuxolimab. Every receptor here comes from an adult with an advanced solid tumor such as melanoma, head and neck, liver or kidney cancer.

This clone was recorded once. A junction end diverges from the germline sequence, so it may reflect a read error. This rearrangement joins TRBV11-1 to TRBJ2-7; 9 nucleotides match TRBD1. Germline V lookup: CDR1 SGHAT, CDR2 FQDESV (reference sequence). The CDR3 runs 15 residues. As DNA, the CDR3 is TGTGCCAGCAGCCTGCATAGGACAGGGGCCTACGGGCAGTACTTC. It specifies CASSLHRTGAYGQYF. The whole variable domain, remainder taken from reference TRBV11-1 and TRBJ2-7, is EAEVAQSPRYKITEKSQAVAFWCDPISGHATLYWYRQILGQGPELLVQFQDESVVDDSQLPKDRFSAERLKGVDSTLKIQPAELGDSAMYLCASSLHRTGAYGQYFGPGTRLTVT.

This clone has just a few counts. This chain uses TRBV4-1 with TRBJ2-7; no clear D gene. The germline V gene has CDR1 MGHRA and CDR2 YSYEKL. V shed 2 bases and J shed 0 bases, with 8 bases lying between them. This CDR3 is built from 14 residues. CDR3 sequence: CASSQQAFSYEQYF. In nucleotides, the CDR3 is TGCGCCAGCAGCCAACAGGCCTTCTCCTACGAGCAGTACTTC.

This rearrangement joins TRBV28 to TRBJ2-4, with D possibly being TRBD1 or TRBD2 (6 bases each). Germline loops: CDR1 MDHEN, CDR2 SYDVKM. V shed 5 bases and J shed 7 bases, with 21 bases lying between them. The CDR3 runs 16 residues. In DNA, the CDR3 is TGTGCCAGCAGTCCGGTCGGTCGGGGGCTAAGGAACATTCAGTACTTC. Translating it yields CASSPVGRGLRNIQYF.

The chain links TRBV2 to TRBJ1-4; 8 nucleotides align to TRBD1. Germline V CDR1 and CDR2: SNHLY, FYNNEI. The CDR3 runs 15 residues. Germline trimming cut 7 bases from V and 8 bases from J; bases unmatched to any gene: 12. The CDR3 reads CASIGRTGGGEKLFF. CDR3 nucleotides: TGTGCCAGCATCGGACGCACAGGGGGAGGGGAAAAACTGTTTTTT.